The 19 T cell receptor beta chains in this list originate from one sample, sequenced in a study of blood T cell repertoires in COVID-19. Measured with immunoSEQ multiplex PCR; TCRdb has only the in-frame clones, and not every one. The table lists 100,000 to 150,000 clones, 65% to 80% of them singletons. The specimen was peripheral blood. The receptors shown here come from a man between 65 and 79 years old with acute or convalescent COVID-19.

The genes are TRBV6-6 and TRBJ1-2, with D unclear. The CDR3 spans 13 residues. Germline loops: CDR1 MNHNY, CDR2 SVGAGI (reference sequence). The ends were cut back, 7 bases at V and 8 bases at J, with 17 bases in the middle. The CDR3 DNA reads TGTGCCAGCACCGAAAGTGGTACTTGGGGCTACACCTTC. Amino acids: CASTESGTWGYTF.

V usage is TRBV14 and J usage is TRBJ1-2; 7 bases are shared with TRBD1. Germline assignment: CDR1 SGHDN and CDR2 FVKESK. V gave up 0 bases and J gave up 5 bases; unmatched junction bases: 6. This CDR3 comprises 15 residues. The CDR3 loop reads CASSQEWGQRYGYTF. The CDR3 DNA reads TGTGCCAGCAGCCAAGAATGGGGACAGAGATATGGCTACACCTTC.

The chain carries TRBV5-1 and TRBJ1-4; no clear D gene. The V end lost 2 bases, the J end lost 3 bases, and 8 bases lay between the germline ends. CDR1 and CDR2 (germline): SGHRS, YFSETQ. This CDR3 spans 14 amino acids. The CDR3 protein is CASSFADPNEKLFF. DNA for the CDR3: TGCGCCAGCAGCTTCGCGGATCCTAATGAAAAACTGTTTTTT.

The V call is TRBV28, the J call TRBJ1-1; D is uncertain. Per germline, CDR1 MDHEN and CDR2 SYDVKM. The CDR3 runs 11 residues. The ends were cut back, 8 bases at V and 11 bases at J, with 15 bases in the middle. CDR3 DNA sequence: TGTGCCAGCGGAAGGACTCCCGGGGCTTTCTTT. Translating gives CASGRTPGAFF.

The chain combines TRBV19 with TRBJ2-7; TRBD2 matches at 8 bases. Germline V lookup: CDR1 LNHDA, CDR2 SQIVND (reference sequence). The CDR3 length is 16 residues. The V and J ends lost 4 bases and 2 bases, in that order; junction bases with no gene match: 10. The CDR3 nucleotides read TGTGCCAGTAGTACCCACGGACGGGGGGGAACCTACGAGCAGTACTTC. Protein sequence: CASSTHGRGGTYEQYF.

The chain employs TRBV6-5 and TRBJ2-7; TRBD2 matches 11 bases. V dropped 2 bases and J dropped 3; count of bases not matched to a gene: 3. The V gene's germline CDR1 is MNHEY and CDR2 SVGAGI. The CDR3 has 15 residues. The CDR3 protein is CASSYGTSGNYEQYF. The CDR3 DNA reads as TGTGCCAGCAGTTACGGGACTAGCGGAAACTACGAGCAGTACTTC.

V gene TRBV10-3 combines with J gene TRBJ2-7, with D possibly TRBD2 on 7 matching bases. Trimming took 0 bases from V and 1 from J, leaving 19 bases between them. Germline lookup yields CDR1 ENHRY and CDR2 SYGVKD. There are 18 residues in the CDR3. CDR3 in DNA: TGTGCCATCAGTGAGTCGGTGGGGGGGCAAAAAATTTCCTACGAGCAGTACTTC. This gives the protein CAISESVGGQKISYEQYF.

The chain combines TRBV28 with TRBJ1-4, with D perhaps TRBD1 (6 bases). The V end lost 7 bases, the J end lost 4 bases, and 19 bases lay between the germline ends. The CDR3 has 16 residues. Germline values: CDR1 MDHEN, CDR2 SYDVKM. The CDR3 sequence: CASNQPGEGVNEKLFF. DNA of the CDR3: TGTGCCAGCAATCAACCAGGCGAGGGGGTTAATGAAAAACTGTTTTTT.

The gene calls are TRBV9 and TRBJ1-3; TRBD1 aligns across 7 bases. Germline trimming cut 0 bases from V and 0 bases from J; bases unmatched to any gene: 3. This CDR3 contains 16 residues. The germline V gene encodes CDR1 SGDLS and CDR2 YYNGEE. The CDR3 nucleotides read TGTGCCAGCAGCGTAGGGGCAGGGGGCTCTGGAAACACCATATATTTT. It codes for CASSVGAGGSGNTIYF.

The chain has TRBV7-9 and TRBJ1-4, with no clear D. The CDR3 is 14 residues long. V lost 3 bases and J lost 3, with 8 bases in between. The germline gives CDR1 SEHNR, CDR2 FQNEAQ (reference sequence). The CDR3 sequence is CASSFDNPNEKLFF. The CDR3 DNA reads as TGTGCCAGCAGCTTCGACAACCCTAATGAAAAACTGTTTTTT.

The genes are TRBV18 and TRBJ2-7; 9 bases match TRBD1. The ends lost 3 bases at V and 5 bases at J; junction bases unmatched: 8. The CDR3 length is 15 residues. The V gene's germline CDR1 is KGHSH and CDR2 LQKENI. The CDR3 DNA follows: TGTGCCAGCTCACCTGCCGGGACAGGGTCCAACGAGCAGTACTTC. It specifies CASSPAGTGSNEQYF.

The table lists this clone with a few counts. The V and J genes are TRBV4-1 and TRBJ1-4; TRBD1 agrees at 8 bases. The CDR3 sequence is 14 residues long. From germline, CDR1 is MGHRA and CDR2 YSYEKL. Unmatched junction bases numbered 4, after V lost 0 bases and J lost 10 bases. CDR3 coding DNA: TGCGCCAGCAGCCAAGATGAGGGGACAGGAAAACTGTTTTTT. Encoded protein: CASSQDEGTGKLFF.

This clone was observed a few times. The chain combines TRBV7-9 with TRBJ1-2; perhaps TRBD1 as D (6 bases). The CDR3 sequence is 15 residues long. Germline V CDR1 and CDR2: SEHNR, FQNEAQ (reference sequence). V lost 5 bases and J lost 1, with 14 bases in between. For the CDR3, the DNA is TGTGCCAGCAGCCGGTCGGACAGTCTTAACTATGGCTACACCTTC. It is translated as CASSRSDSLNYGYTF.

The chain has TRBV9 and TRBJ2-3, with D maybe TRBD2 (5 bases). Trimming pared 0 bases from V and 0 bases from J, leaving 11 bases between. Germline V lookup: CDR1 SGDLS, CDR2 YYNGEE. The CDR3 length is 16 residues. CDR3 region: CASSVGVRTSTDTQYF. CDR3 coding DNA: TGTGCCAGCAGCGTAGGAGTACGGACTAGCACAGATACGCAGTATTTT.

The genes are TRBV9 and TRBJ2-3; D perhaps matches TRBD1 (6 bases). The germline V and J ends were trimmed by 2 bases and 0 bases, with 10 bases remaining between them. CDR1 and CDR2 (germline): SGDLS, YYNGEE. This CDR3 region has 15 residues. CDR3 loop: CASSVWGRSTDTQYF. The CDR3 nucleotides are TGTGCCAGCAGCGTCTGGGGGCGGAGCACAGATACGCAGTATTTT.

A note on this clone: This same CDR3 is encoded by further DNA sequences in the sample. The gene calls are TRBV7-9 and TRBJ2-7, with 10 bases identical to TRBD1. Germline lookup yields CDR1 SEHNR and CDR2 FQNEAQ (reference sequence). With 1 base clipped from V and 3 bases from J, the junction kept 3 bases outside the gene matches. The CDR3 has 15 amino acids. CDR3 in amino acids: CASSLGDRGSYEQYF. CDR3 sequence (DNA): TGTGCCAGCAGCTTAGGGGACAGGGGAAGCTACGAGCAGTACTTC.

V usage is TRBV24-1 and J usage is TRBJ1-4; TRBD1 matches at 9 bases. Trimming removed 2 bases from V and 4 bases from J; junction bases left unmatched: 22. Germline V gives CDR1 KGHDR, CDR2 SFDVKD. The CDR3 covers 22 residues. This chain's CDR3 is CATSDSGFRDRVFIGVNEKLFF. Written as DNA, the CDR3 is TGTGCCACCAGTGATTCGGGGTTCCGGGACAGGGTCTTCATAGGAGTTAATGAAAAACTGTTTTTT.

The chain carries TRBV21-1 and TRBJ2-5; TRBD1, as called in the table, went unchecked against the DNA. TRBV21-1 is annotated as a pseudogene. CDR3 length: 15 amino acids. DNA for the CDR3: TGTGCCACAAACGCGGGACAGGCCTTCCAAGAGACCCAGTACTTC. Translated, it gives CATNAGQAFQETQYF.

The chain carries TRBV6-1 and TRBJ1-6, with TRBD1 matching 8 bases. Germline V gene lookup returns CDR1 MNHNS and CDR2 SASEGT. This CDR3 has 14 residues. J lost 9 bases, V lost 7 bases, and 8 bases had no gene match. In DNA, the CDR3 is TGTGCCAGCAACAAGCCAGGGGGCGCTTCACCCCTCCACTTT. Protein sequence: CASNKPGGASPLHF.